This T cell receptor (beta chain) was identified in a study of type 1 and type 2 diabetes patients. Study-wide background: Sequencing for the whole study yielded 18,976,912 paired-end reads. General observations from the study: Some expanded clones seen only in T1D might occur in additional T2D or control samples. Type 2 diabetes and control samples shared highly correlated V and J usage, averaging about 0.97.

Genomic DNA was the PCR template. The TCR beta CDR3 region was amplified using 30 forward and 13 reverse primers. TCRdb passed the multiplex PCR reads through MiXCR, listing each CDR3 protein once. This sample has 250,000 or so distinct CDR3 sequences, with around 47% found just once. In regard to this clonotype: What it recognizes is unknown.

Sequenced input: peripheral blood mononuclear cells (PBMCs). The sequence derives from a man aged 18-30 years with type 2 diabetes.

The CDR3 protein is CASSYSGTGGAFNGYTF. The CDR3 DNA reads TGTGCCAGCAGTTACTCCGGGACAGGGGGCGCTTTTAATGGCTACACCTTC. The chain employs TRBV27 and TRBJ1-2; 12 bases align to TRBD1. In germline, CDR1 is MNHEY, CDR2 SMNVEV (reference sequence). Germline trimming cut 4 bases from V and 6 bases from J; bases unmatched to any gene: 12. The CDR3 sequence is 17 residues long.